This TCR beta chain originates from a study of CD8 T cells in ankylosing spondylitis. The CDR3 contains 14 residues. CDR1 is MDHEN and CDR2 is SYDVKM in the germline V gene. V lost 2 bases to trimming and J lost 2 bases, with 9 bases between them. This clonotype was seen at least ten times. 5'-RACE, quantitative and with molecular barcodes, yielded the TCR beta libraries. TCRdb re-derived calls from the 5' RACE reads in MiXCR, one entry per CDR3 protein. Of 200,000 to 300,000 distinct CDR3 sequences in the sample, 8% to 10% were seen once. This chain links TRBV28 with TRBJ1-1, with D perhaps TRBD1 (6 bases). The TCR originated in a female donor with ankylosing spondylitis or in good health (not recorded which). Material: blood, either unsorted or a sorted T cell fraction (not recorded which). The CDR3 reads CASSLPGQNTEAFF. In DNA form, the CDR3 reads TGTGCCAGCAGTTTACCGGGACAAAACACTGAAGCTTTCTTT.